Shown below are 20 T cell receptor beta chains from a single sample sequenced in a study of OX40 agonist ivuxolimab in advanced cancers. Only in-frame clones appear in the TCRdb table, and some are missing; sequencing was by immunoSEQ multiplex PCR. The sample comprises around 12,000 clones, 75% to 85% of which are singletons, and under 50% rests with the top ten. Sequenced material: CD4+ or CD8+ T cells sorted from blood, taken in a trial of the OX40 agonist ivuxolimab. The source of these receptors is an adult with an advanced solid tumor such as melanoma, head and neck, liver or kidney cancer.

CDR3 loop: CASSSFSLAGDAYEQYF. As DNA, the CDR3 is TGTGCCAGCAGCTCCTTCTCACTAGCGGGAGACGCCTACGAGCAGTACTTC. The chain has TRBV7-2 and TRBJ2-5; TRBD2 agrees at 11 bases. The J call may be faulty, since TRBJ2-7 better matches the DNA end. Germline V gives CDR1 SGHTA, CDR2 FQGNSA. This CDR3 spans 17 amino acids.

The V gene is TRBV7-9, the J gene TRBJ1-4; the D is unclear. This CDR3 region has 16 residues. Looked up from germline, CDR1 is SEHNR and CDR2 is FQNEAQ (reference sequence). V lost 5 bases and J 5 bases, leaving 18 bases between the germline ends. The CDR3 DNA is TGTGCCAGCAGCGGACGACTGGAGAACGCAAATGAAAAACTGTTTTTT. It codes for CASSGRLENANEKLFF.

The CDR3 reads CASSIDQGGITDTQYF. As DNA, the CDR3 is TGTGCCAGTAGTATAGATCAAGGGGGGATCACAGATACGCAGTATTTT. The chain is built from TRBV19 and TRBJ2-3; perhaps D is TRBD1 or TRBD2 (6 bases each). Germline values: CDR1 LNHDA, CDR2 SQIVND (reference sequence). Trimming left V 0 bases short and J 2 bases short, with 12 bases between. This CDR3 is built from 16 residues.

The chain employs TRBV13 and TRBJ2-2; 7 bases fit TRBD2. Looked up from germline, CDR1 is PRHDT and CDR2 is FYEKMQ (reference sequence). The CDR3 length is 16 residues. The J segment lost 1 base and the V segment lost 5 bases, leaving 7 bases of the junction unmatched. CDR3 coding DNA: TGTGCCAGCAGCCCGAGCGGGGAGGGGAACACCGGGGAGCTGTTTTTT. It encodes CASSPSGEGNTGELFF.

The rearrangement uses TRBV19 and TRBJ2-1; D perhaps matches TRBD2 (5 bases). CDR1 and CDR2 from the germline V gene are LNHDA and SQIVND (reference sequence). The CDR3 extends over 14 amino acids. V was clipped by 3 bases and J by 6 bases, with 12 bases between them. DNA of the CDR3: TGTGCCAGTAGTATTCGAGGGTCCGTCAATGAGCAGTTCTTC. Translation: CASSIRGSVNEQFF.

The gene calls are TRBV13 and TRBJ2-1; 11 bases are a match to TRBD2. The trim removed 7 bases at V and 4 bases at J, leaving 12 bases unmatched. The CDR3 loop spans 17 amino acids. The germline gives CDR1 PRHDT, CDR2 FYEKMQ (reference sequence). The CDR3 reads CASKETTSGRFYNEQFF. The DNA for the CDR3 is TGTGCCAGCAAAGAGACCACTAGCGGGAGATTTTACAATGAGCAGTTCTTC.

This chain joins TRBV30 and TRBJ2-4, with a possible D match to TRBD2 (5 bases). This CDR3 has 13 amino acids. Germline V gives CDR1 GTSNPN, CDR2 SVGIG (reference sequence). Trimming took 2 bases from V and 8 from J, leaving 13 bases between them. The CDR3 bases are TGTGCCTGGAGTCCCCTCCCCGGGGACATTCAGTACTTC. Translation: CAWSPLPGDIQYF.

This clone is judged medium-sized. The chain carries TRBV7-2 and TRBJ2-7, with a possible D match to TRBD2 (5 bases). The germline V and J ends were trimmed by 1 base and 0 bases, with 7 bases remaining between them. The CDR3 loop spans 14 amino acids. Germline loops: CDR1 SGHTA, CDR2 FQGNSA. In DNA, the CDR3 is TGTGCCAGCAGCTTAGGGACTTACTCCTACGAGCAGTACTTC. Its translation is CASSLGTYSYEQYF.

This clone was counted a few times. This chain connects TRBV6-4 to TRBJ2-2; 8 bases match TRBD2. V lost 5 bases to trimming and J lost 4 bases; unmatched junction nucleotides: 0. This CDR3 is 13 amino acids long. Germline CDR1 MRHNA, CDR2 SNTAGT. CDR3 DNA: TGTGCCAGCAGTAGCGGGAGCACCGGGGAGCTGTTTTTT. It is translated as CASSSGSTGELFF.

The chain joins TRBV11-2 to TRBJ2-4, with TRBD2 matching over 12 bases. V was pared by 5 bases and J by 0 bases, with 8 bases of the junction left unmatched. Germline lookup yields CDR1 SGHAT and CDR2 FQNNGV. The CDR3 is 18 amino acids. The CDR3 loop is CASSLGTSGSIAKNIQYF. DNA of the CDR3: TGTGCCAGCAGCCTCGGGACTAGCGGGTCTATAGCCAAAAACATTCAGTACTTC.

The gene calls are TRBV25-1 and TRBJ2-2; 9 bases match TRBD1. The CDR3 is 17 residues long. Germline V gene lookup returns CDR1 MGHDK and CDR2 SYGVNS. V dropped 7 bases and J dropped 4; count of bases not matched to a gene: 13. CDR3 sequence: CASMHHQRTGATGELFF. DNA for the CDR3: TGTGCCAGCATGCACCACCAAAGGACAGGGGCCACCGGGGAGCTGTTTTTT.

The chain has TRBV6-4 and TRBJ2-5; D possibly corresponds to TRBD2 (6 bases). The J call may be wrong; the DNA end is better matched by TRBJ2-7. CDR3 length: 14 residues. Looked up from germline, CDR1 is MRHNA and CDR2 is SNTAGT. The CDR3 DNA is TGTGCCAGACCTCTCGGGGACTTAGCCTGCGAGCAGTACTTC. It yields the protein CARPLGDLACEQYF.

This clone appeared a single time. J is TRBJ2-1 and V is TRBV19, with D maybe TRBD2 (6 bases). Germline V CDR1 and CDR2: LNHDA, SQIVND (reference sequence). CDR3 length equals 13 residues. V lost 5 bases to trimming and J lost 6 bases, with 11 bases between them. The CDR3 loop reads CASSLRLVNEQFF. DNA for the CDR3: TGTGCCAGTAGTCTAAGACTAGTCAATGAGCAGTTCTTC.

This clone was observed a single time. The chain combines TRBV14 with TRBJ2-7; TRBD1 aligns across 7 bases. Germline trimming cut 4 bases from V and 3 bases from J; bases unmatched to any gene: 12. The CDR3 runs 16 residues. Germline-derived CDR1 and CDR2 are SGHDN and FVKESK. CDR3 protein: CASSPSSGTDFYEQYF. Here the CDR3 DNA reads TGTGCCAGCAGCCCTTCTTCCGGGACAGACTTCTACGAGCAGTACTTC.

V gene TRBV7-3 combines with J gene TRBJ2-7; 12 bases match TRBD1. Germline V gives CDR1 SGHTA, CDR2 FQGTGA. The CDR3 is made up of 14 amino acids. V dropped 5 bases and J dropped 5; count of bases not matched to a gene: 4. Here the CDR3 DNA reads TGTGCCAGCAGCATCGGGACAGGGGGCGACGAGCAGTACTTC. This translates into CASSIGTGGDEQYF.

The chain links TRBV13 to TRBJ2-7; 9 nucleotides align to TRBD2. The CDR3 consists of 16 residues. Germline V gene lookup returns CDR1 PRHDT and CDR2 FYEKMQ (reference sequence). V was pared by 3 bases and J by 5 bases, with 11 bases of the junction left unmatched. CDR3 loop: CASSFLSGRSPHEQYF. CDR3 DNA: TGTGCCAGCAGCTTCCTCAGCGGGAGGAGCCCCCACGAGCAGTACTTC.

The V gene is TRBV27, the J gene TRBJ1-1, with no clear D. This CDR3 has 12 residues. Trimming stripped 2 bases from V and 7 bases from J, with 8 bases between. Germline V gene sequence: CDR1 MNHEY, CDR2 SMNVEV (reference sequence). The CDR3 region is CASSLITGEAFF. DNA of the CDR3: TGTGCCAGCAGTTTAATTACTGGTGAAGCTTTCTTT.

The chain carries TRBV11-1 and TRBJ1-2; D ambiguous. Trimming cost V 3 bases and J 8 bases, with 13 bases left between them. CDR3 length: 13 amino acids. Germline CDR1 SGHAT, CDR2 FQDESV (reference sequence). DNA for the CDR3: TGTGCCAGCAGCTTGAGATTAGACGGGGGCTACACCTTC. It specifies CASSLRLDGGYTF. The full variable domain, rest sourced from reference TRBV11-1 and TRBJ1-2, is EAEVAQSPRYKITEKSQAVAFWCDPISGHATLYWYRQILGQGPELLVQFQDESVVDDSQLPKDRFSAERLKGVDSTLKIQPAELGDSAMYLCASSLRLDGGYTFGSGTRLTVV.

The chain employs TRBV4-2 and TRBJ2-1; 9 positions match TRBD2. This CDR3 is built from 17 residues. V shed 2 bases and J 4 bases; nucleotides not matched to a gene: 9. CDR1 is LGHNA, CDR2 YNFKEQ, per germline. This CDR3 reads CASSQPARTSEYNEQFF. CDR3 nucleotides: TGTGCCAGCAGCCAACCTGCCCGGACTAGCGAATACAATGAGCAGTTCTTC.

This sequence joins TRBV7-9 and TRBJ2-7; unclear D gene. Germline CDR1 SEHNR, CDR2 FQNEAQ (reference sequence). Trimming cost V 6 bases and J 2 bases, with 14 bases left between them. This CDR3 spans 14 amino acids. The CDR3 reads CASSFMGKPYEQYF. The CDR3 coding sequence is TGTGCCAGCAGTTTCATGGGGAAACCCTACGAGCAGTACTTC.